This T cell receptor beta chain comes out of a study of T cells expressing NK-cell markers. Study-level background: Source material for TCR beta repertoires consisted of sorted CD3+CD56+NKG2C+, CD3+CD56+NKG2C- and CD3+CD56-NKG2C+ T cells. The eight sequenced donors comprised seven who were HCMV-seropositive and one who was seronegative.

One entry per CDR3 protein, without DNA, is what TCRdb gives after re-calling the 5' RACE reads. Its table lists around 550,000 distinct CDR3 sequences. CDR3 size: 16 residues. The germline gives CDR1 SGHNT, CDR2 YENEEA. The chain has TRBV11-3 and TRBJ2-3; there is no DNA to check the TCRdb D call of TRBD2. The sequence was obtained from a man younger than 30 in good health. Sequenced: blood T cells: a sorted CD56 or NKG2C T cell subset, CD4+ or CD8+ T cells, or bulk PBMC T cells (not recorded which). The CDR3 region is CASSDPGTPVPDTQYF.